The clone carrying this T cell receptor (beta chain) was observed once. Antigen specificity is unknown. This sample was included in a study of cytomegalovirus exposure and HLA in healthy donors. The wider study: About 85 million unique TCR sequences came from HLA-typed donors in an early release.

Trimming pared 8 bases from V and 2 bases from J, leaving 14 bases between. The germline CDR1 and CDR2 sequences are LNHNV and YYDKDF (reference sequence). There are 14 residues in the CDR3. Participants comprised healthy donors of bone marrow. Use of 60 Vbeta and 13 Jbeta primers characterized the PCR. Measured with immunoSEQ multiplex PCR; TCRdb has only the in-frame clones, and not every one. This sample has about 93,000 clones; 82% occur once, and the top ten carry approximately 3.9%. Whole-study findings and limits: Later examination showed HLA-associated TCR beta chains had greater clonal expansion than equally common others.

Material: PBMCs. The clonotype originates from a middle-aged man in good health and CMV-seronegative. The chain employs TRBV15 and TRBJ2-3; a possible D gene is TRBD2 (5 bases). DNA of the CDR3: TGTGCCACCCATACTGGACTTTACACAGATACGCAGTATTTT. Translated: CATHTGLYTDTQYF.